These 28 T cell receptor beta chains came from one sample sequenced in a study of control samples from healthy donors and cancer patients. Some clones are missing from TCRdb's copy, which holds only in-frame ones; the method was immunoSEQ multiplex PCR. The sample yields tens of thousands of clones, over 90% seen once. The sample comprised blood. These receptors all come from a woman in her late teens or twenties in good health.

The J gene is TRBJ2-3, the V gene TRBV27, with 11 bases lining up with TRBD2. The CDR3 is 16 residues long. V gave up 3 bases and J gave up 2 bases; unmatched junction bases: 4. Per germline, CDR1 MNHEY and CDR2 SMNVEV (reference sequence). The CDR3, as DNA: TGTGCCAGCAGTTTCCGACTAGCGGGGAACACAGATACGCAGTATTTT. This translates into CASSFRLAGNTDTQYF.

The V call is TRBV20-1, the J call TRBJ2-1, with 8 bases aligning to TRBD2. CDR1 and CDR2 from the germline V gene are DFQATT and SNEGSKA (reference sequence). The CDR3 is 13 residues long. Trimming removed 3 bases from V and 6 bases from J; junction bases left unmatched: 4. The DNA for the CDR3 is TGCAGTGCTAGTCTCGGGAGGGTCAATGAGCAGTTCTTC. Encoded protein: CSASLGRVNEQFF.

This chain uses TRBV2 with TRBJ2-7, with a weak D call TRBD1 (7 bases). Trimming stripped 4 bases from V and 3 bases from J, with 22 bases between. The length of the CDR3 is 17 residues. Per the germline V gene, CDR1 is SNHLY and CDR2 is FYNNEI. CDR3 sequence (DNA): TGTGCCAGCAGTGCCGGCAGGGGGGACCAAAACTTCTACGAGCAGTACTTC. Protein product: CASSAGRGDQNFYEQYF.

The CDR3 bases are TGTGCCAGCAGTTCCTACGACCCTCCTTCCGGGACAGTAATATACGAGCAGTACTTC. Translating gives CASSSYDPPSGTVIYEQYF. The chain is built from TRBV6-2 or TRBV6-3 and TRBJ2-7; 7 bases agree with TRBD1. The J segment lost 4 bases and the V segment lost 4 bases, leaving 22 bases of the junction unmatched. The CDR3 totals 19 residues. Germline assignment: CDR1 MNHEY and CDR2 SVGEGT.

The CDR3 loop reads CSVGGGPLQETQYF. The CDR3 nucleotides are TGCAGCGTGGGGGGTGGGCCACTACAAGAGACCCAGTACTTC. V is TRBV29-1 and J is TRBJ2-5; a weak D match, TRBD2 (6 bases). In germline, CDR1 is SQVTM, CDR2 ANQGSEA. V was trimmed by 6 bases and J by 2 bases, leaving 16 bases between them. CDR3 length equals 14 residues.

V and J are TRBV4-2 and TRBJ2-1; TRBD2 aligns across 11 bases. V gave up 5 bases and J gave up 6 bases; unmatched junction bases: 6. Germline loops: CDR1 LGHNA, CDR2 YNFKEQ. The CDR3 consists of 15 residues. In DNA form, the CDR3 reads TGTGCCAGCAGCGTTTCACTAGCGGGAGTCAATGAGCAGTTCTTC. Amino acid sequence: CASSVSLAGVNEQFF.

The V gene is TRBV5-6, the J gene TRBJ2-3, with 7 bases lining up with TRBD2. From germline, CDR1 is SGHDT and CDR2 YYEEEE. With 4 bases clipped from V and 8 bases from J, the junction kept 10 bases outside the gene matches. The CDR3 runs to 14 residues. This CDR3 reads CASSPRTSSATQYF. In DNA, the CDR3 is TGTGCCAGCAGCCCCAGGACTAGTTCCGCTACGCAGTATTTT.

The V gene is TRBV20-1, the J gene TRBJ2-7; D uncertain. From germline, CDR1 is DFQATT and CDR2 SNEGSKA (reference sequence). V gave up 0 bases and J gave up 7 bases, with 7 bases separating them. This CDR3 is 11 amino acids long. CDR3 bases: TGCAGTGCTAGAGATCTAGGGGAGCAGTACTTC. Residues: CSARDLGEQYF.

This chain joins TRBV15 and TRBJ1-6; D not certain. V shed 1 base and J shed 7 bases, with 5 bases lying between them. The CDR3 spans 13 residues. Germline V lookup: CDR1 LNHNV, CDR2 YYDKDF (reference sequence). CDR3: CATSRGANSPLHF. The CDR3 nucleotides are TGTGCCACCAGCAGAGGGGCGAATTCACCCCTCCACTTT.

The chain uses TRBV15 and TRBJ2-7; possibly TRBD1 for D (6 bases). V lost 4 bases to trimming and J lost 3 bases, with 19 bases between them. Germline lookup yields CDR1 LNHNV and CDR2 YYDKDF (reference sequence). This CDR3 has 16 amino acids. Written as DNA, the CDR3 is TGTGCCACCAGCATGTCAAGGGGGATCCCCCGCTACGAGCAGTACTTC. Protein product: CATSMSRGIPRYEQYF.

The CDR3 DNA follows: TGTGCCAGCAGCCCGATTGCGGTGAACTCCTACGAGCAGTACTTC. This sequence encodes CASSPIAVNSYEQYF. The rearrangement links TRBV7-2 to TRBJ2-7; D not certain. This CDR3 has 15 residues. Trimming shortened V by 5 bases and J by 0 bases, and 14 bases separated the two germline ends. CDR1 is SGHTA, CDR2 FQGNSA, per germline. The full variable domain, with the rest looked up from reference TRBV7-2 and TRBJ2-7, is GAGVSQSPSNKVTEKGKDVELRCDPISGHTALYWYRQSLGQGLEFLIYFQGNSAPDKSGLPSDRFSAERTGGSVSTLTIQRTQQEDSAVYLCASSPIAVNSYEQYFGPGTRLTVT.

The CDR3 is CAMRQGPFNEQFF. CDR3 sequence (DNA): TGTGCCATGAGACAGGGTCCCTTCAATGAGCAGTTCTTC. The genes are TRBV10-3 and TRBJ2-1; TRBD1 matches at 7 bases. Losses at the gene ends were 9 bases for V and 6 bases for J; bases not matched to a gene: 8. This CDR3 is built from 13 residues. Looked up from germline, CDR1 is ENHRY and CDR2 is SYGVKD.

This clone has only one observation. V and J are TRBV10-2 and TRBJ1-4; no clear D. The CDR3 totals 14 residues. V lost 5 bases, J lost 7 bases, and 14 bases lay in between. Germline assignment: CDR1 WSHSY and CDR2 SAAADI. The chain's CDR3 is CASSQTGDAEKLFF. As DNA, the CDR3 is TGCGCCAGCAGTCAGACGGGAGATGCTGAAAAACTGTTTTTT.

J is TRBJ1-1 and V is TRBV3-1 (or the pseudogene TRBV3-2); D remains unclear. The CDR3 totals 14 residues. CDR1 and CDR2 (germline): LGHDT, YNNKEL (reference sequence). V was shortened by 7 bases and J by 1 base, with 13 bases between the two germline ends. CDR3 sequence: CASTSVGENTEAFF. The CDR3 nucleotides are TGTGCCAGCACCTCAGTCGGGGAGAACACTGAAGCTTTCTTT.

The chain joins TRBV10-3 to TRBJ2-7; the D is unclear. V gave up 0 bases and J gave up 2 bases, with 17 bases separating them. CDR1 and CDR2 (germline): ENHRY, SYGVKD. The CDR3 is 17 amino acids. The CDR3: CAISESSSRVGTYEQYF. CDR3 nucleotide sequence: TGTGCCATCAGTGAGTCTAGTTCTAGGGTAGGGACCTACGAGCAGTACTTC.

The J gene is TRBJ2-5, the V gene TRBV5-1; TRBD2 agrees at 7 bases. This CDR3 is 16 amino acids long. The V and J ends lost 0 bases and 5 bases, in that order; junction bases with no gene match: 10. Germline V gene data show CDR1 as SGHRS and CDR2 as YFSETQ. The CDR3 loop reads CASSLGGTNQRETQYF. The CDR3, as DNA: TGCGCCAGCAGCTTGGGTGGGACTAATCAGAGGGAGACCCAGTACTTC.

This chain connects TRBV6-4 to TRBJ2-2, with 13 nucleotides matching TRBD2. Unmatched junction bases numbered 5, after V lost 0 bases and J lost 4 bases. Germline V gives CDR1 MRHNA, CDR2 SNTAGT. This CDR3 is built from 18 residues. The CDR3, as DNA: TGTGCCAGCAGTGACTCACCCGGGACTAGCGGGACCACCGGGGAGCTGTTTTTT. Its protein is CASSDSPGTSGTTGELFF.

V is TRBV7-3 and J is TRBJ1-3, with D unresolved. The V end lost 5 bases, the J end lost 9 bases, and 29 bases lay between the germline ends. This CDR3 contains 18 residues. Germline-derived CDR1 and CDR2 are SGHTA and FQGTGA. The DNA for the CDR3 is TGTGCCAGCAGCCTAGTTGGGTACGAACAGTTCCCCCTCAGCACCATATATTTT. Translated: CASSLVGYEQFPLSTIYF.

The J gene is TRBJ2-1, the V gene TRBV24-1, with D perhaps assigned TRBD1 or TRBD2 (6 bases each). Germline V lookup: CDR1 KGHDR, CDR2 SFDVKD. The CDR3 sequence is 13 residues long. Trimming cost V 7 bases and J 7 bases, with 13 bases left between them. The CDR3 sequence is CATRGQTSNEQFF. The CDR3 nucleotides are TGTGCCACCAGAGGACAGACTAGTAATGAGCAGTTCTTC.

The chain has TRBV20-1 and TRBJ1-2; D remains unclear. The CDR3 is 11 amino acids. The germline V and J ends were trimmed by 5 bases and 2 bases, with 6 bases remaining between them. Germline V gives CDR1 DFQATT, CDR2 SNEGSKA (reference sequence). CDR3 coding DNA: TGCAGTGCTTTTGACAACTATGGCTACACCTTC. Translation gives CSAFDNYGYTF.

This chain uses TRBV5-1 with TRBJ2-1; 12 nucleotides line up with TRBD2. The CDR3 extends over 14 amino acids. J gave up 11 bases and V 5 bases, and 8 bases lay outside the gene matches. CDR1 and CDR2 (germline): SGHRS, YFSETQ. CDR3 coding DNA: TGCGCCAGCAGGACTAGCGGGAGTTTAGGTCAGCAGTTCTTC. It encodes CASRTSGSLGQQFF.

The chain carries TRBV3-1 (or the pseudogene TRBV3-2) and TRBJ2-1; tentatively, D is TRBD2 (6 bases). The V and J ends lost 1 base and 3 bases respectively, with 10 bases between them. The CDR3 extends over 15 amino acids. Germline V CDR1 and CDR2: LGHDT, YNNKEL (reference sequence). The CDR3 region has the DNA TGTGCCAGCAGCCAAGCGGGAGTATACTACAATGAGCAGTTCTTC. As protein: CASSQAGVYYNEQFF.

V gene TRBV27 combines with J gene TRBJ1-1; D remains ambiguous. V gave up 1 base and J gave up 0 bases, with 21 bases separating them. The V gene's germline CDR1 is MNHEY and CDR2 SMNVEV (reference sequence). The CDR3 contains 19 residues. CDR3 protein: CASSLFPSGPLGMNTEAFF. The CDR3 nucleotides read TGTGCCAGCAGTTTATTTCCCTCAGGTCCTCTGGGGATGAACACTGAAGCTTTCTTT.

The V gene is TRBV27, the J gene TRBJ2-7; possibly TRBD1 or TRBD2 for D (5 bases each). V dropped 5 bases and J dropped 1 base, with 12 bases sitting between them. In germline, CDR1 is MNHEY, CDR2 SMNVEV (reference sequence). The CDR3 consists of 14 residues. CDR3 nucleotides: TGTGCCAGCAGTCTCGGGACGGGGTCCTACGAGCAGTACTTC. The encoded protein is CASSLGTGSYEQYF.

V usage is TRBV29-1 and J usage is TRBJ2-2; D might be TRBD1 (5 bases). V was cut by 4 bases and J by 0 bases, with 6 bases left in between. Per germline, CDR1 SQVTM and CDR2 ANQGSEA. This CDR3 spans 13 amino acids. The CDR3 protein is CSVGTSNTGELFF. The CDR3, as DNA: TGCAGCGTTGGGACATCGAACACCGGGGAGCTGTTTTTT.

J is TRBJ1-5 and V is TRBV6-1; a possible D gene is TRBD1 (6 bases). The CDR3 runs to 13 residues. V lost 0 bases and J lost 13, with 13 bases in between. Germline values: CDR1 MNHNS, CDR2 SASEGT. CDR3 bases: TGTGCCAGCAGTGAAGCCGCCAGGGGAACTCAGCATTTT. Amino acid sequence: CASSEAARGTQHF.

The CDR3 loop is CSARGIQGFF. CDR3 DNA sequence: TGCAGTGCTAGAGGGATTCAGGGTTTCTTT. The rearrangement joins TRBV20-1 to TRBJ1-1; D may be TRBD1 (5 bases). This CDR3 comprises 10 residues. Deletions cut 1 base from V and 13 bases from J, with 10 bases between. CDR1 DFQATT and CDR2 SNEGSKA come from the germline V gene (reference sequence).

The chain employs TRBV18 and TRBJ1-5; D might be TRBD1 (6 bases). This CDR3 is 14 amino acids long. Germline values: CDR1 KGHSH, CDR2 LQKENI. V shed 3 bases and J shed 6 bases, with 12 bases lying between them. In DNA, the CDR3 is TGTGCCAGCTCACCTTTAACAGGGATTCAGCCCCAGCATTTT. It codes for CASSPLTGIQPQHF.